This TCR beta chain was sequenced during a study of blood T cells in healthy people across ages. A second PCR, run for about 6 to 12 cycles, used a sample-barcoded 5' primer plus a J-beta primer mix. Each single sample gave us at least 3 million CDR3-containing paired-end reads. TCRdb analysed the 5' RACE reads with MiXCR anew, one entry per CDR3 protein. Of some 1,500,000 distinct CDR3 sequences in the sample, approximately 43% were seen once. This clonotype was seen once. Its antigen is currently unknown. Overall study results and limits: Versus aged donors, long-lived donors had higher diversity and more naive CD4+ cells.

Germline CDR1 SGHRS, CDR2 YFSETQ. The J segment lost 3 bases and the V segment lost 5 bases, leaving 5 bases of the junction unmatched. The CDR3 has 15 amino acids. Specimen: blood. The rearrangement joins TRBV5-1 to TRBJ2-1, with 10 bases aligning to TRBD1. The source is a woman aged 18 to 35 in good health. The CDR3 loop is CASRGTGAGYNEQFF. As DNA, the CDR3 is TGCGCCAGCAGGGGGACAGGGGCAGGCTACAATGAGCAGTTCTTC.